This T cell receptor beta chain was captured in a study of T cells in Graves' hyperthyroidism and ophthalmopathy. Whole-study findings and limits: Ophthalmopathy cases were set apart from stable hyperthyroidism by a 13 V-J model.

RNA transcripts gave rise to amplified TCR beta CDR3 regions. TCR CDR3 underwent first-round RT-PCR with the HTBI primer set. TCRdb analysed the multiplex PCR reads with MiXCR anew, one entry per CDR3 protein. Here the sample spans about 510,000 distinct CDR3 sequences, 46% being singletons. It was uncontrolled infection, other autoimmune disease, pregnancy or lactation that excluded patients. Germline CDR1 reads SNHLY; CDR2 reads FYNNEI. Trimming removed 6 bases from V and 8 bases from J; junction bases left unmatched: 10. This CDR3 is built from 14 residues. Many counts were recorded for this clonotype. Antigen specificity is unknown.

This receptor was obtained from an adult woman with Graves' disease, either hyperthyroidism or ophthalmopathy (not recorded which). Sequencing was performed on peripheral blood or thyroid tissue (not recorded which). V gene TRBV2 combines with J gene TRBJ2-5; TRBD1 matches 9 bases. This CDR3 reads CASSKLTGGGTQYF. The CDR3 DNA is TGTGCCAGCAGCAAGCTGACAGGGGGAGGAACCCAGTACTTC.